This T cell receptor beta chain stems from a study of T-cell memory formation after mild COVID-19. Study-level points and caveats: Several responding clones turned up in pre-infection memory, indicating that cross-reactive memory may have taken part. For second-wave clones that peaked at day 37, SARS-CoV-2 specificity went unverified.

Points on this clonotype: Its target is not known.

From germline, CDR1 is LNHDA and CDR2 SQIVND (reference sequence). The V gene lost 3 bases and the J gene lost 4 bases, with 7 bases spanning the gap. This CDR3 spans 13 amino acids. With constant-segment primers, 5'RACE yielded cDNA libraries of TCR alpha and TCR beta that carried sample barcodes and UMIs. From the 5' RACE reads, TCRdb called clonotypes with MiXCR, one entry per CDR3 protein. The sample lists approximately 410,000 distinct CDR3 sequences, more than 20% occurring once. The receptor comes from an adult woman who had mild COVID-19 (a few samples of this study predate the infection). Cell type and time point are not known. Sequencing was performed on PBMCs or a T cell subset sorted from them (not recorded which). V usage is TRBV19 and J usage is TRBJ2-1; D is unresolved. CDR3 sequence reads: CASSMPPYNEQFF. CDR3 in DNA: TGTGCCAGTAGTATGCCCCCGTACAATGAGCAGTTCTTC.